Each of the 7 T cell receptor beta chains below was sequenced from the same sample in a study of T cell responses to AZD1222 COVID-19 vaccine (dated by TCRdb to about 2021). The library was built by means of the immunoSEQ multiplex PCR assay. As stored in TCRdb, this immuneACCESS dataset retains in-frame rearrangements with V and J assigned. A fraction of the clones does not appear; measured against another copy, unresolved V genes explain less than half of the discrepancy, and the remainder lacks a known reason. For this sample the table gives around 60,000 clones, of which 70% to 90% were detected only once. 4% to 5% of the sample is taken by the ten largest. The sample's time point label, decoded: baseline before first vaccination. The sample was peripheral blood, taken on day 0 of AZD1222 vaccination. These receptors were obtained from an adult in good health.

The chain links TRBV28 to TRBJ1-2; D is uncertain. The V gene's germline CDR1 is MDHEN and CDR2 SYDVKM. With 5 bases removed from V and 0 bases from J, the gap between germline ends came to 13 bases. The CDR3 contains 15 residues. CDR3 sequence reads: CASSRYRSANYGYTF. DNA of the CDR3: TGTGCCAGCAGTCGTTACAGATCAGCTAACTATGGCTACACCTTC.

The rearrangement joins TRBV7-3 to TRBJ2-1, with 8 bases identical to TRBD1. This CDR3 contains 13 residues. Per germline, CDR1 SGHTA and CDR2 FQGTGA. J was trimmed by 6 bases and V by 5 bases; bases with no gene match: 3. The CDR3 sequence: CASSPGQGNEQFF. The DNA for the CDR3 is TGTGCCAGCAGCCCCGGACAGGGCAATGAGCAGTTCTTC.

V usage is TRBV5-3 and J usage is TRBJ1-2; tentatively, D is TRBD1 (6 bases). TRBV5-3 is reported as an ORF; its role is uncertain. V was cut by 1 base and J by 3 bases, with 13 bases left in between. CDR3 length: 15 amino acids. The CDR3 sequence is CARSLIQGTHYGYTF. CDR3 bases: TGTGCCAGAAGCTTGATACAGGGAACTCACTATGGCTACACCTTC.

This clone was detected once. This rearrangement joins TRBV11-2 to TRBJ1-6, with 7 bases lining up with TRBD1. J gave up 8 bases and V 5 bases, and 9 bases lay outside the gene matches. Germline V CDR1 and CDR2: SGHAT, FQNNGV. The CDR3 extends over 15 amino acids. The CDR3 loop is CASSLPDREDSPLHF. The CDR3 DNA follows: TGTGCCAGCAGCCTTCCCGACAGGGAGGATTCACCCCTCCACTTT.

The chain links TRBV30 to TRBJ2-7; a possible D gene is TRBD2 (5 bases). This CDR3 comprises 13 residues. Germline CDR1 is GTSNPN and CDR2 is SVGIG (reference sequence). Trimming removed 0 bases from V and 6 bases from J, with 12 bases in between. CDR3 DNA sequence: TGTGCCTGGAGTGTAAAAGACGGGGTCGAGCAGTACTTC. Its protein is CAWSVKDGVEQYF.

This chain joins TRBV5-6 and TRBJ1-2; tentatively, D is TRBD1 (6 bases). The CDR3 has 13 amino acids. Trimming left V 4 bases short and J 4 bases short, with 11 bases between. The germline V gene encodes CDR1 SGHDT and CDR2 YYEEEE. The CDR3 loop is CASSTDRTYGYTF. In DNA form, the CDR3 reads TGTGCCAGCAGCACAGACAGGACCTATGGCTACACCTTC.

Written as DNA, the CDR3 is TGTGCCAGCAGAACGACAGGGGGCGACTATGGCTACACCTTC. Translated, it gives CASRTTGGDYGYTF. The J gene is TRBJ1-2, the V gene TRBV6-5; TRBD1 matches 10 bases. Germline V gene data show CDR1 as MNHEY and CDR2 as SVGAGI. This CDR3 is built from 14 residues. With V trimmed by 6 bases and J by 3 bases, 4 bases remained unmatched.